The subject of this entry is one TCR beta chain. Germline V CDR1 and CDR2: SGHTA, FQGNSA. The CDR3 contains 17 residues. J was trimmed by 4 bases and V by 0 bases; bases with no gene match: 9. The sample belongs to a study of blood T cell repertoires in COVID-19. Across the whole study: The United States, Italy and Spain provided the acute and convalescent COVID-19 samples. Sample material is recorded as cDNA or gDNA derived from T cells, B-cell-depleted T cells, or PBMCs.

The data were produced by immunoSEQ multiplex PCR, yet TCRdb's version contains in-frame clones alone and is incomplete. This table holds some 130,000 clones, roughly four fifths found once. The receptor comes from a human donor in a cohort sampled during active COVID-19. The sequenced sample was peripheral blood. The J gene is TRBJ1-3, the V gene TRBV7-2, with TRBD1 matching over 7 bases. The CDR3 here is CASSLAPTGLRGNTIYF. CDR3 coding DNA: TGTGCCAGCAGCTTAGCCCCGACAGGGTTAAGGGGAAACACCATATATTTT.